A selection of T cell receptor beta chains follows, all from one sample in a study of early T cells in non-severe SARS-CoV-2 infection. Each CDR3 protein is one row after TCRdb ran MiXCR on the 5' RACE reads. This sample has tens of thousands of distinct CDR3 sequences, with less than 6.5% found just once. The source was whole blood, collected at baseline. These receptors were collected from an adult who was a healthcare worker with PCR-confirmed SARS-CoV-2 infection or an uninfected control (not recorded which). CDR3s include the opening cysteine and the closing phenylalanine or tryptophan.

v_gene | CDR3aa
TRBV27 | CASSSSIHEQFF
TRBV20-1 | CSARLAGVNEQFF
TRBV25-1 | CASSETIGLAQSYEQYF
TRBV18 | CASSPSGQFNYEQYF
TRBV7-8 | CASSRQTQPQHF
TRBV20-1 | CSARDQGAGVGNEQFF
TRBV12-3/TRBV12-4 | CASSTTAQETQYF
TRBV3-1 | CASSGTPAQPQHF
TRBV18 | CASSPRTLRTGSENIQYF
TRBV6-5 | CASSYGDKYEQYF
TRBV20-1 | CSASYENTEAFF
TRBV2 | CASVETGARAGYTF
TRBV20-1 | CSARDSGVDSPLHF
TRBV16 | CASSQSRTSGGEQFF
TRBV9 | CASSGSSSLTYNSPLHF
TRBV27 | CASSLSNPGHYEQYF
TRBV11-3 | CASSSSGWDTEAFF
TRBV28 | CASLSKGGAGRYEQYF
TRBV27 | CASTSMGGTNEQFF
TRBV30 | CAWSVGDSYYGYTF
TRBV2 | CASSEGRRQETQYF
TRBV20-1 | CSARDWDRGYEQYF
TRBV7-6 | CASSARTGGGDTQYF
TRBV11-2 | CASSFDRGGEQFF
TRBV7-2 | CASSSTTWGPLDTQYF
TRBV6-2/TRBV6-3 | CASSIGLAGREQFF
TRBV7-2 | CASSLGTSGGQETQYF
TRBV10-3 | CAIRSDPVLNTEAFF
TRBV10-3 | CAISESNPLNIQYF
TRBV12-5 | CASGYGQPVFF
TRBV7-9 | CASSLKVIHTGELFF
TRBV7-9 | CASSTGLAVRHEQFF
TRBV28 | CASSFGQGAGTQYF
TRBV5-6 | CASSLEREWNTEAFF
TRBV20-1 | CSAGRRAETQYF
TRBV20-1 | CSARDLRGSGGDTQYF
TRBV30 | CAWSPDRGPYEQYF
TRBV10-3 | CAISAQSEQFF
TRBV3-1 | CASSQGRMGNEQFF
TRBV6-1 | CASSERGIDTQYF
TRBV11-2 | CASSLVAQGGGYTF
TRBV6-2/TRBV6-3 | CASDAPGVNPPRDYTF
TRBV5-4 | CASTPEAGGVNTGELFF
TRBV7-8 | CASSLVGKGTEAFF
TRBV20-1 | CSVLADNEQFF
TRBV29-1 | CSVVSRSAYAQYF
TRBV29-1 | CSVTVNTEAFF
TRBV2 | CASNWGGNTGELFF
TRBV12-3/TRBV12-4 | CASSLAHTQSAEAFF
TRBV21-1 | CASSKRGQGQYF